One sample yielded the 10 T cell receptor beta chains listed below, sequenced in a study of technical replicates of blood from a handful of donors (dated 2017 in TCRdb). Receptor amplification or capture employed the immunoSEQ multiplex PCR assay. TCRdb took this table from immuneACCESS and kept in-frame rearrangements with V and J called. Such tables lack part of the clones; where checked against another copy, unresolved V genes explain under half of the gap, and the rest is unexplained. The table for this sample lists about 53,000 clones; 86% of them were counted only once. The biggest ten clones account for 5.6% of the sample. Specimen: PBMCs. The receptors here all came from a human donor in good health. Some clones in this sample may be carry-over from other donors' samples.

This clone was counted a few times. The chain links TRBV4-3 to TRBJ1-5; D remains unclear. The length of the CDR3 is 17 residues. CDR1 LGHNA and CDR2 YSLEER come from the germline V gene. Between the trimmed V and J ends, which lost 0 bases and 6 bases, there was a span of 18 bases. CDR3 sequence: CASSQDRRPYAGQPQHF. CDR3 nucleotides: TGCGCCAGCAGCCAAGACAGGCGCCCTTACGCCGGTCAGCCCCAGCATTTT.

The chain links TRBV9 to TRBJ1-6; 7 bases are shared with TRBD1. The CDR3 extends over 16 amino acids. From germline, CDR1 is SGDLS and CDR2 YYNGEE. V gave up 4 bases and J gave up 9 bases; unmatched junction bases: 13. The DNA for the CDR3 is TGTGCCAGCAGCACACCCATTACAGGGGCCGGTTCACCCCTCCACTTT. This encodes CASSTPITGAGSPLHF.

The CDR3: CASSFEGTEAFF. CDR3 DNA sequence: TGTGCCAGCAGCTTCGAGGGCACTGAAGCTTTCTTT. The chain carries TRBV5-6 and TRBJ1-1; D call uncertain. V was pared by 2 bases and J by 4 bases, with 6 bases between. Per the germline V gene, CDR1 is SGHDT and CDR2 is YYEEEE. CDR3 length equals 12 residues.

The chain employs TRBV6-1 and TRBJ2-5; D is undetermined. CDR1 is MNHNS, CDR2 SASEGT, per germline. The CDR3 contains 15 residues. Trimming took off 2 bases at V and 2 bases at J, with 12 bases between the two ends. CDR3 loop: CASSETRIPQETQYF. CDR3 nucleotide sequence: TGTGCCAGCAGTGAAACGAGGATCCCACAAGAGACCCAGTACTTC.

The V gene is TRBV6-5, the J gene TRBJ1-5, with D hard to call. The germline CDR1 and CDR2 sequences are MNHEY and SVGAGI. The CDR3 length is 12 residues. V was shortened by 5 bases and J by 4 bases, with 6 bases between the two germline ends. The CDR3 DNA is TGTGCCAGCAGTACGAGGAATCAGCCCCAGCATTTT. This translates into CASSTRNQPQHF.

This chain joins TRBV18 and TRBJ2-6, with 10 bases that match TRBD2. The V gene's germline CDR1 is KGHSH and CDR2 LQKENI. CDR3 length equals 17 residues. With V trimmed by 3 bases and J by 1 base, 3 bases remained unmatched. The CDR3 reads CASSPGTSASGANVLTF. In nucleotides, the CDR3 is TGTGCCAGCTCACCTGGGACTAGCGCTTCTGGGGCCAACGTCCTGACTTTC.

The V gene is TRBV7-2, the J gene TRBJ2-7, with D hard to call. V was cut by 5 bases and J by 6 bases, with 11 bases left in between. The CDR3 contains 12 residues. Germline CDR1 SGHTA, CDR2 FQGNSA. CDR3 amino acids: CASSPRLGEQYF. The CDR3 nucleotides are TGTGCCAGCAGCCCCCGACTGGGCGAGCAGTACTTC.

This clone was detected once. The CDR3 DNA sequence: TGTGCCAGCAGTAACTCCAGGGATACGCAGTATTTT. This sequence encodes CASSNSRDTQYF. The rearrangement uses TRBV25-1 and TRBJ2-3; D not resolved. Trimming took off 5 bases at V and 6 bases at J, with 9 bases between the two ends. CDR3 length equals 12 residues. The germline V gene encodes CDR1 MGHDK and CDR2 SYGVNS. The full variable domain, in which reference TRBV25-1 and TRBJ2-3 provide the parts outside the CDR3, is EADIYQTPRYLVIGTGKKITLECSQTMGHDKMYWYQQDPGMELHLIHYSYGVNSTEKGDLSSESTVSRIRTEHFPLTLESARPSHTSQYLCASSNSRDTQYFGPGTRLTVL.

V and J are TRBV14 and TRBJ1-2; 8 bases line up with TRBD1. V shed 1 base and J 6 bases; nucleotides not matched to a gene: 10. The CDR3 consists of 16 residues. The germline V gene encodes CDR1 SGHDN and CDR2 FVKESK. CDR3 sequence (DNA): TGTGCCAGCAGCCAAGGACCCGGGACAGGTATCGATGGCTACACCTTC. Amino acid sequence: CASSQGPGTGIDGYTF. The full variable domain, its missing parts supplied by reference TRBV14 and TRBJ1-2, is EAGVTQFPSHSVIEKGQTVTLRCDPISGHDNLYWYRRVMGKEIKFLLHFVKESKQDESGMPNNRFLAERTGGTYSTLKVQPAELEDSGVYFCASSQGPGTGIDGYTFGSGTRLTVV.

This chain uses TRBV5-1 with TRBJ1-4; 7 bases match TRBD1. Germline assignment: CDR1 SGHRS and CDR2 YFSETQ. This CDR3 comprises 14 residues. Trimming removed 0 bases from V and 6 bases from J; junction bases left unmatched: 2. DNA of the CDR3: TGCGCCAGCAGCTTGGGGACAGGAGATGAAAAACTGTTTTTT. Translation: CASSLGTGDEKLFF.